The 17 T cell receptor beta chains listed next were all sequenced from one sample in a study of blood T cell repertoires in COVID-19. Profiled with immunoSEQ multiplex PCR; TCRdb holds only in-frame clones, not every one. There are approximately 350,000 clones in the sample; around nine tenths occur only once, and 7% to 7.5% lies in the top ten. Material for sequencing was peripheral blood. These receptors originate from an older woman with COVID-19, enrolled during active disease.

The chain is built from TRBV19 and TRBJ1-2, with D unresolved. Trimming cost V 4 bases and J 5 bases, with 14 bases left between them. This CDR3 is built from 14 residues. Germline CDR1 and CDR2: LNHDA and SQIVND (reference sequence). The chain's CDR3 is CASSSGPPFYGYTF. In nucleotides, the CDR3 is TGTGCCAGTAGTAGCGGGCCCCCTTTTTATGGCTACACCTTC.

The chain recombines TRBV14 with TRBJ2-7; D uncertain. In germline, CDR1 is SGHDN, CDR2 FVKESK. There are 14 residues in the CDR3. The V end was cut by 4 bases, the J end by 4 bases, with 14 bases between. CDR3: CASSRPLPAYEQYF. The CDR3 coding sequence is TGTGCCAGCAGCCGCCCCCTCCCAGCGTACGAGCAGTACTTC.

This clone was seen a handful of times. J is TRBJ2-1 and V is TRBV19; 11 nucleotides agree with TRBD2. Germline values: CDR1 LNHDA, CDR2 SQIVND (reference sequence). The trim removed 7 bases at V and 2 bases at J, leaving 7 bases unmatched. CDR3 size: 16 residues. CDR3 bases: TGTGCCAGTATGTTGACTAGCGGGACGACCTACAATGAGCAGTTCTTC. As protein: CASMLTSGTTYNEQFF.

The chain couples TRBV7-9 to TRBJ2-5; 14 bases map to TRBD2. The germline gives CDR1 SEHNR, CDR2 FQNEAQ (reference sequence). With V trimmed by 4 bases and J by 0 bases, 7 bases remained unmatched. CDR3 length: 18 residues. CDR3 DNA: TGTGCCAGCAGCTCCGGACTAGCGGGGGGCCATTACCAAGAGACCCAGTACTTC. This codes for CASSSGLAGGHYQETQYF.

The V gene is TRBV9, the J gene TRBJ2-3, with 12 nucleotides matching TRBD2. The V segment lost 4 bases and the J segment 0 bases; nucleotides outside the gene matches: 3. The V gene's germline CDR1 is SGDLS and CDR2 YYNGEE. The CDR3 extends over 16 amino acids. This chain's CDR3 is CASSPGTSGSTDTQYF. The CDR3 region has the DNA TGTGCCAGCAGCCCGGGGACTAGCGGGAGCACAGATACGCAGTATTTT. The whole variable domain, remainder taken from reference TRBV9 and TRBJ2-3, is DSGVTQTPKHLITATGQRVTLRCSPRSGDLSVYWYQQSLDQGLQFLIQYYNGEERAKGNILERFSAQQFPDLHSELNLSSLELGDSALYFCASSPGTSGSTDTQYFGPGTRLTVL.

The J gene is TRBJ1-2, the V gene TRBV9, with TRBD1 identical over 7 bases. Germline CDR1 reads SGDLS; CDR2 reads YYNGEE. After removal of 4 bases from V and 3 bases from J, the junction contained 9 bases not matched to a gene. This CDR3 is built from 15 residues. The CDR3 nucleotides read TGTGCCAGCAGCCCAACCGGGACAGCCGACTATGGCTACACCTTC. Encoded protein: CASSPTGTADYGYTF.

The rearrangement uses TRBV30 and TRBJ2-1, with D tentatively TRBD2 (5 bases). Looked up from germline, CDR1 is GTSNPN and CDR2 is SVGIG (reference sequence). The CDR3 spans 16 residues. Deletions cut 3 bases from V and 7 bases from J, with 22 bases between. In nucleotides, the CDR3 is TGTGCCTGGAGCTCCCTCGGGGTTGGTTTTCGGAATGAGCAGTTCTTC. Translating gives CAWSSLGVGFRNEQFF.

In this sample, this clone turned up a few times. J is TRBJ1-5 and V is TRBV25-1; 8 nucleotides line up with TRBD1. V gave up 8 bases and J gave up 5 bases; unmatched junction bases: 2. This CDR3 comprises 12 residues. The germline V gene has CDR1 MGHDK and CDR2 SYGVNS. CDR3 nucleotides: TGTGCCAGCCGACAGGGGTATCAGCCCCAGCATTTT. As protein: CASRQGYQPQHF.

This chain connects TRBV7-6 to TRBJ1-1; D gene ambiguous. In germline, CDR1 is SGHVS, CDR2 FNYEAQ. This CDR3 comprises 16 residues. V was clipped by 6 bases and J by 0 bases, with 17 bases between them. The CDR3 sequence: CASSQFPRGLNTEAFF. In nucleotides, the CDR3 is TGTGCCAGCAGTCAATTCCCCCGTGGGCTGAACACTGAAGCTTTCTTT. Variable domain in full (rest from reference TRBV7-6 and TRBJ1-1): GAGVSQSPRYKVTKRGQDVALRCDPISGHVSLYWYRQALGQGPEFLTYFNYEAQQDKSGLPNDRFSAERPEGSISTLTIQRTEQRDSAMYRCASSQFPRGLNTEAFFGQGTRLTVV.

The V call is TRBV11-3, the J call TRBJ1-1, with unresolved D. V was shortened by 0 bases and J by 7 bases, with 15 bases between the two germline ends. CDR3 length equals 15 residues. The germline CDR1 and CDR2 sequences are SGHNT and YENEEA. DNA for the CDR3: TGTGCCAGCAGCTTAGAGGCGACACCTCTGGTTGAAGCTTTCTTT. This codes for CASSLEATPLVEAFF.

The gene calls are TRBV10-3 and TRBJ2-3; TRBD1 might be the D (6 bases). V was pared by 8 bases and J by 0 bases, with 15 bases between. The CDR3 is 15 amino acids. Germline assignment: CDR1 ENHRY and CDR2 SYGVKD. The CDR3 DNA sequence: TGTGCCATCGGCTCAGGGGAACAAAGCACAGATACGCAGTATTTT. This translates into CAIGSGEQSTDTQYF.

This clone was recorded a few times. The J gene is TRBJ1-5, the V gene TRBV7-9, with TRBD1 matching 10 bases. CDR1 is SEHNR and CDR2 is FQNEAQ in the germline V gene (reference sequence). The trim removed 1 base at V and 7 bases at J, leaving 4 bases unmatched. This CDR3 is 15 amino acids long. Written as DNA, the CDR3 is TGTGCCAGCAGCTTAGGGGGGACAGGGGCACAGCCCCAGCATTTT. Protein sequence: CASSLGGTGAQPQHF.

V is TRBV6-2 or TRBV6-3 and J is TRBJ1-1; D uncertain. Trimming shortened V by 2 bases and J by 0 bases, and 10 bases separated the two germline ends. This CDR3 region has 15 residues. CDR1 is MNHEY and CDR2 is SVGEGT in the germline V gene. The CDR3 DNA reads as TGTGCCAGCAGTTACGGAGGAGACATGAACACTGAAGCTTTCTTT. This encodes CASSYGGDMNTEAFF.

The genes are TRBV5-4 and TRBJ2-3, with 14 bases identical to TRBD2. V was clipped by 2 bases and J by 0 bases; unmatched bases: 5. Germline-derived CDR1 and CDR2 are SGHNT and YYREEE (reference sequence). This CDR3 has 18 amino acids. The chain's CDR3 is CASSFGLAGGLSTDTQYF. DNA for the CDR3: TGTGCCAGCAGCTTCGGACTAGCGGGGGGCTTAAGCACAGATACGCAGTATTTT.

This chain connects TRBV6-6 to TRBJ1-6; 9 nucleotides align to TRBD1. The trim removed 6 bases at V and 11 bases at J, leaving 5 bases unmatched. The CDR3 contains 13 residues. Germline CDR1 and CDR2: MNHNY and SVGAGI (reference sequence). In DNA form, the CDR3 reads TGTGCCAGCAGCCGGGACAGGGAGGCACCCCTCCACTTT. Amino acid sequence: CASSRDREAPLHF.

This chain uses TRBV11-2 with TRBJ1-2; tentatively, D is TRBD1 (5 bases). Germline lookup yields CDR1 SGHAT and CDR2 FQNNGV. Between the trimmed V and J ends, which lost 5 bases and 4 bases, there was a span of 8 bases. This CDR3 is 12 amino acids long. CDR3 loop: CASSATAYGYTF. CDR3 DNA sequence: TGTGCCAGCAGCGCGACAGCCTATGGCTACACCTTC.

The genes are TRBV3-1 (or the pseudogene TRBV3-2) and TRBJ1-2; D is possibly TRBD1 (6 bases). Germline V gene data show CDR1 as LGHDT and CDR2 as YNNKEL (reference sequence). Trimming left V 4 bases short and J 4 bases short, with 13 bases between. The CDR3 is made up of 14 amino acids. CDR3 DNA sequence: TGTGCCAGCAGCCCCGGACAGAAGATCTATGGCTACACCTTC. Amino acids: CASSPGQKIYGYTF.